What follows are 19 T cell receptor beta chains derived from one specimen sequenced in a study of vaccination effects on CD4 cells after COVID-19 (dated by TCRdb to the early 2020s). No antigens are known for them. Library preparation used the immunoSEQ multiplex PCR assay. The table comes from immuneACCESS by way of TCRdb, which keeps in-frame sequences with V and J called. Part of the clones is missing from these tables; in studies checked, under half for an unresolved V gene and the rest for unknown reasons. This sample comprises tens of thousands of clones, approximately 67% of them detected only once. 4% to 4.5% of the sample is held by the ten biggest clonotypes. After 10 days of culture, CD4+ T cells were isolated with the EasySep CD4+ T cell isolation kit. The sample here was CD4+ T cells from PBMCs cultured without peptide, taken before COVID-19 vaccination. The receptors come from a human donor who received a COVID-19 vaccine.

This chain uses TRBV25-1 with TRBJ2-2; D call uncertain. With 3 bases removed from V and 1 base from J, the gap between germline ends came to 9 bases. The germline V gene encodes CDR1 MGHDK and CDR2 SYGVNS. The CDR3 extends over 15 amino acids. The CDR3 reads CASSDHRRNTGELFF. The CDR3 bases are TGTGCCAGCAGTGACCATCGACGGAACACCGGGGAGCTGTTTTTT.

This clone has just a few counts. The V and J genes are TRBV6-5 and TRBJ1-1; 10 bases are a match to TRBD1. The CDR3 is 15 residues long. Germline values: CDR1 MNHEY, CDR2 SVGAGI. After removal of 5 bases from V and 4 bases from J, the junction contained 7 bases not matched to a gene. The CDR3 DNA reads as TGTGCCAGCAGTATAGGGGACAGGGGTGGCACTGAAGCTTTCTTT. It specifies CASSIGDRGGTEAFF.

CDR3 sequence: CAWSVGAGGQYF. In nucleotides, the CDR3 is TGTGCCTGGAGTGTAGGAGCGGGGGGGCAGTACTTC. The chain carries TRBV30 and TRBJ2-7, with 9 bases fitting TRBD2. Germline V gene lookup returns CDR1 GTSNPN and CDR2 SVGIG (reference sequence). The junction had 3 bases not matched to a gene; V was cut back by 0 bases and J by 9 bases. The CDR3 has 12 amino acids. The variable domain in full, with the rest retrieved from reference TRBV30 and TRBJ2-7, is SQTIHQWPATLVQPVGSPLSLECTVEGTSNPNLYWYRQAAGRGLQLLFYSVGIGQISSEVPQNLSASRPQDRQFILSSKKLLLSDSGFYLCAWSVGAGGQYFGPGTRLTVT.

This chain uses TRBV5-6 with TRBJ2-1; possible D gene TRBD2, 5 bases. The V gene's germline CDR1 is SGHDT and CDR2 YYEEEE. The V end was cut by 5 bases, the J end by 7 bases, with 25 bases between. This CDR3 has 17 residues. CDR3 nucleotides: TGTGCCAGCAGTATGGGGTGGGCCGGGCGGGCTGTGAATGAGCAGTTCTTC. Protein: CASSMGWAGRAVNEQFF.

V usage is TRBV3-1 (or the pseudogene TRBV3-2) and J usage is TRBJ1-1; possible D gene TRBD1, 6 bases. Germline CDR1 LGHDT, CDR2 YNNKEL (reference sequence). This CDR3 contains 15 residues. The V and J ends lost 4 bases and 1 base respectively, with 13 bases between them. DNA of the CDR3: TGTGCCAGCAGCCCGACGGGCAGGGGGAACACTGAAGCTTTCTTT. It translates to CASSPTGRGNTEAFF.

The chain links TRBV6-5 to TRBJ2-3; D tentatively fits TRBD1 or TRBD2 (5 bases each). In germline, CDR1 is MNHEY, CDR2 SVGAGI. V lost 8 bases to trimming and J lost 2 bases, with 14 bases between them. The CDR3 sequence is 14 residues long. The CDR3 sequence is CASGGSSFTDTQYF. As DNA, the CDR3 is TGTGCCAGCGGGGGTTCTAGTTTCACAGATACGCAGTATTTT.

The J gene is TRBJ2-3, the V gene TRBV5-1, with D tentatively TRBD1 (6 bases). The V end was cut by 5 bases, the J end by 0 bases, with 13 bases between. Germline CDR1 is SGHRS and CDR2 is YFSETQ. The CDR3 is 15 residues long. Here the CDR3 DNA reads TGCGCCAGCAGACCCCAGACAGGTAGCACAGATACGCAGTATTTT. Protein product: CASRPQTGSTDTQYF.

The CDR3 protein is CASSLAGVLADTQYF. For the CDR3, the DNA is TGCGCCAGCAGTCTAGCGGGAGTCCTCGCAGATACGCAGTATTTT. The chain has TRBV10-2 and TRBJ2-3, with TRBD2 identical over 10 bases. In germline, CDR1 is WSHSY, CDR2 SAAADI. V trimming: 5 bases; J trimming: 4 bases; junction bases outside the gene matches: 6. This CDR3 has 15 amino acids.

This clone was found a few times. At one end the junction does not follow the germline gene, possibly because of a read error. The chain couples TRBV10-2 to TRBJ2-7; either TRBD1 or TRBD2 may supply D (6 bases each). The CDR3 is made up of 14 amino acids. In germline, CDR1 is WSHSY, CDR2 SAAADI. The CDR3 bases are TGCGCCAGCAATGAGGGGGGCTCCTTCTACGAGCAGTACTTC. Amino acids: CASNEGGSFYEQYF.

The chain uses TRBV11-2 and TRBJ1-2; no definite D call. The CDR3 runs to 15 residues. Trimming took off 5 bases at V and 1 base at J, with 14 bases between the two ends. The germline V gene encodes CDR1 SGHAT and CDR2 FQNNGV. The CDR3 loop reads CASSRIDGFNYGYTF. CDR3 DNA: TGTGCCAGCAGCCGAATCGACGGATTTAACTATGGCTACACCTTC. Full variable domain (missing parts from reference TRBV11-2 and TRBJ1-2): EAGVAQSPRYKIIEKRQSVAFWCNPISGHATLYWYQQILGQGPKLLIQFQNNGVVDDSQLPKDRFSAERLKGVDSTLKIQPAKLEDSAVYLCASSRIDGFNYGYTFGSGTRLTVV.

This sequence joins TRBV23-1 and TRBJ1-4; TRBD1 matches 7 bases. TRBV23-1 is known as an ORF, though its function is uncertain. The J segment lost 0 bases and the V segment lost 6 bases, leaving 13 bases of the junction unmatched. There are 18 residues in the CDR3. Here the CDR3 reads CASSQRQGSETTNEKLFF. For the CDR3, the DNA is TGCGCCAGCAGCCAACGACAGGGATCCGAAACAACTAATGAAAAACTGTTTTTT.

The J gene is TRBJ2-3, the V gene TRBV1; the table's D call TRBD2 went unverified against the DNA. TRBV1 is a documented pseudogene. The CDR3 is 19 amino acids. For the CDR3, the DNA is TGCACCAGCAGCCAAGGGGTCTCGGGACTGGCGGTCAGAACAGATACGCAGTATTTT. Translating it yields CTSSQGVSGLAVRTDTQYF.

Only a few counts were recorded for this clone. This chain connects TRBV2 to TRBJ2-1, with TRBD2 matching 11 bases. The V gene's germline CDR1 is SNHLY and CDR2 FYNNEI. J gave up 6 bases and V 7 bases, and 8 bases lay outside the gene matches. The CDR3 sequence is 15 residues long. The CDR3 here is CASTTGTSGSNEQFF. The DNA for the CDR3 is TGTGCCAGCACCACCGGGACTAGCGGCTCCAATGAGCAGTTCTTC.

The rearrangement links TRBV1 to TRBJ1-5. TRBV1 is designated a pseudogene. The CDR3 contains 17 residues. This CDR3 is CTSSQEWGGRFNQPQHF. DNA of the CDR3: TGCACCAGCAGCCAAGAGTGGGGAGGGAGGTTCAATCAGCCCCAGCATTTT.

J is TRBJ1-1 and V is TRBV12-5; D possibly corresponds to TRBD1 (5 bases). This CDR3 comprises 16 residues. V lost 0 bases to trimming and J lost 0 bases, with 11 bases between them. Germline CDR1 is LGHNT and CDR2 is FRNRAP. CDR3 in amino acids: CASGLVLGQMNTEAFF. The CDR3 region has the DNA TGTGCTAGTGGTTTGGTATTGGGGCAGATGAACACTGAAGCTTTCTTT.

The chain links TRBV12-3 or TRBV12-4 to TRBJ1-2; D call uncertain. V lost 10 bases to trimming and J lost 12 bases, with 18 bases between them. The CDR3 spans 11 residues. CDR3 coding DNA: TGTGCCACTTCCCAGTTCGGGCGCCACACCTTC. Residues: CATSQFGRHTF.

The J gene is TRBJ1-5, the V gene TRBV29-1, with a tentative D call TRBD1 (6 bases). Germline CDR1 is SQVTM and CDR2 is ANQGSEA. The CDR3 runs 13 residues. The V end lost 6 bases, the J end lost 3 bases, and 12 bases lay between the germline ends. The CDR3 sequence is CSVRDNHNQPQHF. CDR3 nucleotide sequence: TGCAGCGTGAGGGACAACCACAATCAGCCCCAGCATTTT.

This clone was detected only once. The rearrangement links TRBV18 to TRBJ1-1; D unresolved. Trimming removed 1 base at V and 1 base at J, with 7 bases between. The CDR3 runs 14 residues. CDR1 and CDR2 (germline): KGHSH, LQKENI. CDR3 bases: TGTGCCAGCTCACCACTCTCACGGAACACTGAAGCTTTCTTT. Translated, it gives CASSPLSRNTEAFF.

The rearrangement uses TRBV6-4 and TRBJ2-3, with 8 bases matching TRBD2. CDR1 is MRHNA, CDR2 SNTAGT, per germline. The trim removed 6 bases at V and 2 bases at J, leaving 7 bases unmatched. This CDR3 region has 15 residues. CDR3 in amino acids: CASSQRGRITDTQYF. The CDR3, as DNA: TGTGCCAGCAGCCAGCGGGGGAGAATCACAGATACGCAGTATTTT.